One T cell receptor (beta chain) is described in this entry. The target of this receptor is not known. Qualities for individual bases were not recorded, and no much larger clone is one base off. This sample is drawn from a study of OX40 agonist ivuxolimab in advanced cancers. Notes on the research overall: The costimulatory receptor OX40 (CD134) was targeted by ivuxolimab, a fully human IgG2 agonistic monoclonal antibody. Intravenous ivuxolimab was administered to patients every 2 weeks at six dose levels: 0.01, 0.1, 0.3, 1.5, 3 and 10 mg/kg. Among the roughly 52 dose-escalation patients, some 20 had hepatocellular carcinoma, about 15 melanoma, 9 renal cell carcinoma and 9 head and neck cancer. In the dose-escalation cohort, approximately 82% of patients were male, and the mean age was 60 years with a range of 23 to 79. Patients were allowed to have had prior anti-PD-1, anti-PD-L1 or anti-CTLA-4 therapy, and more than 30% of the dose-escalation patients had previously received checkpoint inhibitors. Partial responses were achieved by three dose-escalation patients, of whom one had hepatocellular carcinoma and two had cutaneous melanoma. The point of sequencing TCRbeta in the periphery was to test whether ivuxolimab changed TCR sequence diversity and drove clonal T-cell expansion. The paper covers the monotherapy dose-escalation part of the phase I ivuxolimab trial, which included N of about 50 patients. The paper as a whole reports these results and caveats: At doses of 0.1 to 3.0 mg/kg, clonal expansion of both CD4+ and CD8+ blood T cells was observed from baseline to week 6. In partial responders in the 0.1-3.0 mg/kg groups, normalized peripheral clonal expansion was found to be among the lowest, especially among CD8+ T cells. Low levels of normalized T-cell clonal expansion were also seen in some nonresponding patients. After ivuxolimab, more expanded clones were found on average in CD8+ T cells than in CD4+ T cells. Antigen specificity was not determined for the clonally expanded peripheral T cells.

The CDR3 contains 12 residues, cysteine and phenylalanine counted. The kept DNA is CDR3 alone, 36 bases in frame from the first base. V and J lose 4 bases and 3 bases, and a span of 8 bases separates them. Taken from the germline V gene (reference sequence), the CDR1 and CDR2 loops are SGHNT and YYREEE. To sequence the TCRbeta CDR3 region, genomic DNA was isolated from the sorted cells. TCRbeta CDR3 regions were sequenced using the immunoSEQ Assay. TCRdb mirrors the immuneACCESS table, restricted to in-frame sequences. Some clones are absent from its copies; in checked studies, under half trace to an unresolved V gene, and the reason for the others is unknown. Recorded for this sample are over 75,000 clones; about 93% of them occurred a single time. The ten largest make up 0.43% of the sample. The trial excluded patients who had a history of autoimmune disease or who were on systemic immunosuppression. In every dose cohort, peripheral blood was drawn for TCR sequencing at baseline, cycle 4 day 1, and cycle 7 day 1. Samples came from an open-label, multicenter, first-in-human phase I dose-escalation trial of ivuxolimab. Adults with locally advanced or metastatic melanoma, renal cell, hepatocellular, or head and neck squamous cell carcinoma were enrolled in the trial. Before TCR sequencing, CD4+ T cells and CD8+ T cells were sorted from peripheral blood as separate populations.

This clonotype was obtained from an adult with an advanced solid tumor such as melanoma, head and neck, liver or kidney cancer. In this chain, TRBV5-4 is recombined with TRBJ2-7, with a weak D call of TRBD2 (6 bases match). The source was CD4+ or CD8+ T cells sorted from blood, collected in a trial of the OX40 agonist ivuxolimab. The CDR3: CASSLEGYEQYF. In nucleotides, the sequence is TGTGCCAGCAGCCTGGAGGGCTACGAGCAGTACTTC.